This TCR beta chain was retrieved from a study of T cells in Graves' hyperthyroidism and ophthalmopathy. This clonotype was detected once. This clone may be a read error of a much larger clone one base away. TCR beta CDR3 region amplification was performed from RNA transcripts. HTBI primers were employed in a first-round RT-PCR of the TCR CDR3. TCRdb re-derived calls from the multiplex PCR reads in MiXCR, one entry per CDR3 protein. The table records around 450,000 distinct CDR3 sequences, approximately 14% of them present only once. Exclusion of patients followed from uncontrolled infection, other autoimmune disease, pregnancy or lactation. Every diagnosis used clinical symptoms, serum thyroxine and TRAb, thyroid ultrasound and orbital computed tomography. The receptor comes from a woman between 18 and 29 years old with Graves' hyperthyroidism. The material sequenced was blood.

The DNA of the CDR3 is TGCAGCGTTGAGAACCGGGACTTACGCAATGAGCAGTACTTC. This sequence encodes CSVENRDLRNEQYF. V and J are TRBV29-1 and TRBJ2-1, with D tentatively TRBD2 (6 bases). The J call may be wrong; the DNA end is better matched by TRBJ2-7. Germline V gene lookup returns CDR1 SQVTM and CDR2 ANQGSEA. The CDR3 runs 14 residues.